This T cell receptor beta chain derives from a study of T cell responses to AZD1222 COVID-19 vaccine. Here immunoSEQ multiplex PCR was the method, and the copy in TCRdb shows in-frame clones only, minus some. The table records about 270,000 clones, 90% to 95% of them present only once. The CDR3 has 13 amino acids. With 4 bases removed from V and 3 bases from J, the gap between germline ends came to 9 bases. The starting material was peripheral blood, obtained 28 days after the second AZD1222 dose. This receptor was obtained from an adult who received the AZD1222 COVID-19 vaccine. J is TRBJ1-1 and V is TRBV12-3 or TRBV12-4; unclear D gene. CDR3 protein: CASSSDIHTEAFF. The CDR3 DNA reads TGTGCCAGCAGTTCAGACATTCACACTGAAGCTTTCTTT.